The count of the clone carrying this T cell receptor beta chain is one. This sample was included in a study of T-cell reconstitution after alpha-beta-depleted transplantation in children. TCRbeta library construction was performed incorporating unique molecular identifiers. Via MiXCR, TCRdb re-called the PCR reads, giving one row per CDR3 protein. This table holds approximately 520,000 distinct CDR3 sequences, 32% found once. Germline V gene lookup returns CDR1 SGHVS and CDR2 FQNEAQ. The CDR3 is 16 residues long. The ends lost 2 bases at V and 8 bases at J; junction bases unmatched: 14. The sequenced sample was PBMCs from the stem cell graft donor, obtained from the stem cell graft. This chain joins TRBV7-8 and TRBJ2-5; 7 nucleotides line up with TRBD1. The TCR comes from a human donor who donated a stem cell graft to a child with aplastic anemia. The CDR3 sequence: CASSLSLQRQGKTQYF. The CDR3 nucleotides are TGTGCCAGCAGCTTAAGCCTACAGAGACAGGGAAAAACCCAGTACTTC.